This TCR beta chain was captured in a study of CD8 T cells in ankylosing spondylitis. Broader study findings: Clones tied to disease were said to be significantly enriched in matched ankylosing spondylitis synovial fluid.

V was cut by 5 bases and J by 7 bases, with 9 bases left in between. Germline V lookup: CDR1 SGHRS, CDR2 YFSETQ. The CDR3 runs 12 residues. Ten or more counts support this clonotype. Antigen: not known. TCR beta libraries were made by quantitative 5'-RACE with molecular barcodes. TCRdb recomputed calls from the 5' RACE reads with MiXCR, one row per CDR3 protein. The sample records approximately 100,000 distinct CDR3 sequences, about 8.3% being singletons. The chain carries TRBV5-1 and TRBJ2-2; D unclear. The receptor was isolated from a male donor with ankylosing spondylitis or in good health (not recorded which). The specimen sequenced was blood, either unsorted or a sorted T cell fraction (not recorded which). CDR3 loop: CASSYSFGELFF. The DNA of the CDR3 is TGCGCCAGCAGTTATTCGTTCGGGGAGCTGTTTTTT.